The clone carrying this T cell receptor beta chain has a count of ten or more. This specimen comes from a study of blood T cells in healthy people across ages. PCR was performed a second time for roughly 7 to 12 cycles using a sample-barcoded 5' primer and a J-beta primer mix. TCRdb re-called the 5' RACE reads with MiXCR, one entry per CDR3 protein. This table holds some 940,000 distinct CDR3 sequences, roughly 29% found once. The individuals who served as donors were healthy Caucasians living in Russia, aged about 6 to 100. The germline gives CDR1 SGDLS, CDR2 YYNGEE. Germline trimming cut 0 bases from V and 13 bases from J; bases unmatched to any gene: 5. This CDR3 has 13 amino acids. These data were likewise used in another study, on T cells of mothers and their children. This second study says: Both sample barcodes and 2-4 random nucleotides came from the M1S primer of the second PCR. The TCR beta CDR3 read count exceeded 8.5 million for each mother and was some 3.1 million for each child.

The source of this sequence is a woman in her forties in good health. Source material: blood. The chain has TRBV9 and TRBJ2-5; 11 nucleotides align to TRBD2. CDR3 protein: CASSVDSGGARYF. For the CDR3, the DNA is TGTGCCAGCAGCGTAGATAGCGGGGGGGCTCGGTACTTC.